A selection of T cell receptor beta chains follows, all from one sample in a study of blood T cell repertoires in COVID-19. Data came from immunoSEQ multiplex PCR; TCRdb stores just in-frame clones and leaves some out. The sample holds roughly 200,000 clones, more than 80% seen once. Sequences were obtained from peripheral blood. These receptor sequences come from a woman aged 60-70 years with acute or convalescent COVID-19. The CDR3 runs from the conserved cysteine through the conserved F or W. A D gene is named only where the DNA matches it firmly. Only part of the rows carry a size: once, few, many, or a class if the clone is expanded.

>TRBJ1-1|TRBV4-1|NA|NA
CASSQDQRGAGQNTEAFF
TGCGCCAGCAGCCAAGATCAGCGGGGGGCAGGCCAAAACACTGAAGCTTTCTTT
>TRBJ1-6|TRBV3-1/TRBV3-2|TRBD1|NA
CASSFGQGAYSPLHF
TGTGCCAGCAGCTTCGGACAGGGGGCATATTCACCCCTCCACTTT
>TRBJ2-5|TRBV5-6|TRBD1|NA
CASSSLDRGQETQYF
TGTGCCAGCAGCTCGTTGGACAGGGGGCAAGAGACCCAGTACTTC
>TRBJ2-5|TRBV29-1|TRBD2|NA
CSVSLAGGSETQYF
TGCAGCGTTTCCCTAGCGGGAGGTTCGGAGACCCAGTACTTC
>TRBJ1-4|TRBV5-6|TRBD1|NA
CASSLRGQGPTNEKLFF
TGTGCCAGCAGCTTGAGAGGACAGGGACCAACTAATGAAAAACTGTTTTTT
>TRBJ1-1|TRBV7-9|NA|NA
CASSSTARRANTEAFF
TGTGCCAGCAGCTCTACTGCCCGGAGAGCTAACACTGAAGCTTTCTTT
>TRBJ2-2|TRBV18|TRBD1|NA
CASSRPRDRGTTGELFF
TGTGCCAGCTCACGACCGCGGGACAGGGGGACCACCGGGGAGCTGTTTTTT
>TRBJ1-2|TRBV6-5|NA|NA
CASSYSRGSNYGYTF
TGTGCCAGCAGTTACTCGCGGGGGTCTAACTATGGCTACACCTTC
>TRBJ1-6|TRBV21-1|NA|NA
CASSPPSGAGGEYSPLHF
TGTGCCAGCAGCCCCCCGTCGGGTGCAGGGGGCGAGTATTCACCCCTCCACTTT
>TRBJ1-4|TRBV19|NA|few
CASSSGQINEKLFF
TGTGCCAGTAGTTCCGGACAGATTAATGAAAAACTGTTTTTT